This T cell receptor (beta chain) came from a study of PD-1 blockade in classical Hodgkin lymphoma. For the study at large: Nivolumab dosed at 3 mg/kg went to patients intravenously every 2 weeks. Study-level results: Nivolumab starters within 1 year of ASCT were excluded. Undefined causes, possibly disease activity or prior therapy, underlie the repertoire differences.

Worth noting for this clone: Its antigen remains unidentified.

Time point noted: cycle 4 day 1 (C4D1), after 6 weeks of nivolumab. All the patients suffered relapse after autologous stem cell transplantation, and brentuximab vedotin exposure differed. The study recorded best responses of complete response, partial response or progressive disease. The assay was immunoSEQ multiplex PCR, and TCRdb's table has in-frame clones only and misses some. Among over 70,000 clones listed, approximately 90% were seen once. This TCR was recovered from a human donor with classical Hodgkin lymphoma. Sequences were derived from peripheral blood mononuclear cells (PBMCs), sampled before the fourth cycle of nivolumab.

This CDR3 reads CASSLAGSGANTEAFF. The CDR3 DNA reads as TGTGCCAGCAGCTTGGCAGGGTCAGGGGCGAACACTGAAGCTTTCTTT. The V call is TRBV5-4, the J call TRBJ1-1; D may be TRBD1 (6 bases). Germline CDR1 and CDR2: SGHNT and YYREEE (reference sequence). This CDR3 contains 16 residues. The V end lost 0 bases, the J end lost 1 base, and 13 bases lay between the germline ends.